The T cell receptor (beta chain) under discussion was sequenced for a study of blood T cell repertoires in COVID-19. Sequenced by immunoSEQ multiplex PCR; TCRdb stores in-frame clones only, minus some. The table lists 200,000 to 300,000 clones, 88% of them singletons. Trimming removed 4 bases from V and 4 bases from J; junction bases left unmatched: 5. Per the germline V gene, CDR1 is MNHEY and CDR2 is SVGAGI. This CDR3 is built from 15 residues. The receptor comes from a woman in her thirties or forties who had recovered from COVID-19. J is TRBJ1-5 and V is TRBV6-5; 9 positions agree with TRBD1. Sequencing was done on a sample of peripheral blood. The CDR3 DNA sequence: TGTGCCAGCAGTTCACGACAGGGGGGGAATCAGCCCCAGCATTTT. Amino acids: CASSSRQGGNQPQHF.